The 22 T cell receptor beta chains below come from one sample, sequenced in a study of somatic mutations in cytotoxic T cells in rheumatoid arthritis. The assay was immunoSEQ multiplex PCR, and TCRdb's table has in-frame clones only and misses some. The sample records 17,000 or so clones, about 83% being singletons. The sample comprised CD8+ T cells sorted from blood. Receptor source: an adult with rheumatoid arthritis.

J is TRBJ1-1 and V is TRBV2; D remains unclear. Germline V CDR1 and CDR2: SNHLY, FYNNEI. The CDR3 extends over 11 amino acids. With 8 bases removed from V and 3 bases from J, the gap between germline ends came to 7 bases. CDR3 sequence reads: CASRSDTEAFF. CDR3 coding DNA: TGTGCCAGCCGTTCGGACACTGAAGCTTTCTTT.

The gene calls are TRBV7-9 and TRBJ1-1; D gene ambiguous. Per the germline V gene, CDR1 is SEHNR and CDR2 is FQNEAQ (reference sequence). CDR3 size: 11 residues. Trimming removed 11 bases at V and 1 base at J, with 8 bases between. As DNA, the CDR3 is TGTGCCGGACGGGAGAACACTGAAGCTTTCTTT. Translation gives CAGRENTEAFF.

For the CDR3, the DNA is TGCGCCAGCAATCCGACTAGCGGGAGCTTGGGTGAGCAGTTCTTC. Residues: CASNPTSGSLGEQFF. The chain uses TRBV10-2 and TRBJ2-1, with 12 nucleotides matching TRBD2. CDR3 size: 15 residues. V shed 7 bases and J 9 bases; nucleotides not matched to a gene: 10. Germline V gene sequence: CDR1 WSHSY, CDR2 SAAADI.

The V and J genes are TRBV10-3 and TRBJ2-1; D gene unclear. Germline-derived CDR1 and CDR2 are ENHRY and SYGVKD. Trimming pared 2 bases from V and 7 bases from J, leaving 12 bases between. CDR3 length equals 14 residues. CDR3 nucleotides: TGTGCCATCAGTGAGCTACCCGGACCAAATGAGCAGTTCTTC. The encoded protein is CAISELPGPNEQFF.

This sequence joins TRBV12-5 and TRBJ1-4, with D unresolved. CDR3 length equals 13 residues. Germline V gene data show CDR1 as LGHNT and CDR2 as FRNRAP. V was trimmed by 2 bases and J by 8 bases, leaving 9 bases between them. CDR3 in amino acids: CASGLPGREKLFF. The CDR3 nucleotides are TGTGCTAGTGGTTTGCCAGGTCGGGAAAAACTGTTTTTT.

With respect to this clone: Other nucleotide sequences in the sample specify the same CDR3. This rearrangement joins TRBV4-1 to TRBJ2-2, with unresolved D. The germline gives CDR1 MGHRA, CDR2 YSYEKL. V was pared by 0 bases and J by 6 bases, with 2 bases between. The CDR3 extends over 12 amino acids. This CDR3 reads CASSQEAGELFF. Written as DNA, the CDR3 is TGCGCCAGCAGCCAAGAAGCCGGGGAGCTGTTTTTT.

The genes are TRBV6-6 and TRBJ1-6, with D maybe TRBD1 (6 bases). CDR3 size: 15 residues. The V gene's germline CDR1 is MNHNY and CDR2 SVGAGI (reference sequence). The V end was cut by 2 bases, the J end by 7 bases, with 12 bases between. The CDR3 DNA is TGTGCCAGCAGTTACGAGAGAACAGGGAATTCACCCCTCCACTTT. The encoded protein is CASSYERTGNSPLHF.

The chain uses TRBV7-9 and TRBJ2-5, with 9 bases lining up with TRBD1. Matching the DNA end better, TRBJ2-7 makes the J call doubtful. The germline V gene encodes CDR1 SEHNR and CDR2 FQNEAQ (reference sequence). This CDR3 contains 14 residues. CDR3 sequence (DNA): TGTGCCAGCAGCTTTGGAGGGACAGGGTCCGAGCAGTACTTC. Protein: CASSFGGTGSEQYF.

This clone has just one count. The V and J genes are TRBV4-1 and TRBJ2-5; D might be TRBD1 or TRBD2, each matching 5 bases. Near its end, the DNA agrees better with TRBJ2-7, so the J call may be wrong. CDR3 length: 15 amino acids. Germline CDR1 MGHRA, CDR2 YSYEKL. CDR3 protein: CASSQSRGALREQYF. The CDR3 bases are TGCGCCAGCAGCCAAAGCCGAGGGGCCTTGCGCGAGCAGTACTTC.

V and J are TRBV14 and TRBJ1-6, with TRBD1 identical over 8 bases. V shed 1 base, J shed 0 bases, and the junction held 5 bases outside the gene matches. The CDR3 is 18 amino acids. Germline loops: CDR1 SGHDN, CDR2 FVKESK. CDR3 bases: TGTGCCAGCAGCCAAGGGGGACAGGCAAGCTCCTATAATTCACCCCTCCACTTT. It codes for CASSQGGQASSYNSPLHF.

The chain joins TRBV14 to TRBJ1-2; the D gene is possibly TRBD1 (5 bases). Germline loops: CDR1 SGHDN, CDR2 FVKESK. Trimming took off 0 bases at V and 3 bases at J, with 20 bases between the two ends. This CDR3 region has 18 residues. The CDR3 DNA follows: TGTGCCAGCAGCCAAGATCGGCCAGGGCTCCCTAACGACTATGGCTACACCTTC. Translation: CASSQDRPGLPNDYGYTF.

The chain combines TRBV2 with TRBJ1-1, with D unclear. CDR1 and CDR2 (germline): SNHLY, FYNNEI. This CDR3 contains 13 residues. Between the trimmed V and J ends, which lost 1 base and 6 bases, there was a span of 9 bases. In nucleotides, the CDR3 is TGTGCCAGCAGTGAAGGAGGACGGTCTGAAGCTTTCTTT. It encodes CASSEGGRSEAFF. Full variable domain (missing parts from reference TRBV2 and TRBJ1-1): EPEVTQTPSHQVTQMGQEVILRCVPISNHLYFYWYRQILGQKVEFLVSFYNNEISEKSEIFDDQFSVERPDGSNFTLKIRSTKLEDSAMYFCASSEGGRSEAFFGQGTRLTVV.

The chain carries TRBV2 and TRBJ2-3; 8 nucleotides align to TRBD2. The CDR3 consists of 13 residues. Germline loops: CDR1 SNHLY, CDR2 FYNNEI. J gave up 5 bases and V 4 bases, and 2 bases lay outside the gene matches. The CDR3 nucleotides read TGTGCCAGCAGTGCCGGGGGGGAAGATACGCAGTATTTT. Residues: CASSAGGEDTQYF. Combining the CDR3 with reference TRBV2 and TRBJ2-3 gives the whole variable domain EPEVTQTPSHQVTQMGQEVILRCVPISNHLYFYWYRQILGQKVEFLVSFYNNEISEKSEIFDDQFSVERPDGSNFTLKIRSTKLEDSAMYFCASSAGGEDTQYFGPGTRLTVL.

This clone has a handful of counts. The junction shows a germline mismatch at one end, possibly a read error. The CDR3 nucleotides read TGTGCCTGGAGTGTAACCCACCGACAGGGGCGAAATCAACCCCAGCATTTT. It codes for CAWSVTHRQGRNQPQHF. The gene calls are TRBV30 and TRBJ1-5, with 8 nucleotides matching TRBD1. The CDR3 has 17 residues. Per the germline V gene, CDR1 is GTSNPN and CDR2 is SVGIG (reference sequence).

This clone occurred a few times. The chain couples TRBV5-4 to TRBJ2-7; perhaps TRBD2 as D (6 bases). Germline CDR1 is SGHNT and CDR2 is YYREEE (reference sequence). The CDR3 spans 17 residues. V dropped 1 base and J dropped 2 bases, with 19 bases sitting between them. CDR3: CASSLSVRRGNAYEQYF. The CDR3 nucleotides read TGTGCCAGCAGCTTGTCGGTTAGGCGGGGCAACGCCTACGAGCAGTACTTC.

The table lists this clone with a count of one. This chain links TRBV19 with TRBJ1-1; the D is unclear. Germline CDR1 and CDR2: LNHDA and SQIVND (reference sequence). The CDR3 extends over 12 amino acids. V shed 8 bases and J shed 10 bases, with 17 bases lying between them. The CDR3 is CASSPGSLGAFF. The CDR3 DNA is TGTGCCAGTTCTCCCGGGAGTTTGGGAGCTTTCTTT.

The chain is built from TRBV7-9 and TRBJ1-3; no definite D call. Germline CDR1 is SEHNR and CDR2 is FQNEAQ (reference sequence). The CDR3 is 14 residues long. V dropped 4 bases and J dropped 1 base, with 8 bases sitting between them. CDR3 sequence (DNA): TGTGCCAGCAGCTCAGGAGTTTCTGGAAACACCATATATTTT. It yields the protein CASSSGVSGNTIYF.

The rearrangement uses TRBV25-1 and TRBJ1-5, with 12 positions matching TRBD1. Per germline, CDR1 MGHDK and CDR2 SYGVNS. CDR3 size: 14 residues. J was trimmed by 1 base and V by 10 bases; bases with no gene match: 2. The CDR3 DNA is TGTGCCACCGGGACAGGGGGCAGCAATCAGCCCCAGCATTTT. Translation: CATGTGGSNQPQHF.

V is TRBV7-9 and J is TRBJ1-2; D is unresolved. The CDR3 is 15 residues long. Trimming removed 5 bases at V and 4 bases at J, with 17 bases between. Germline assignment: CDR1 SEHNR and CDR2 FQNEAQ (reference sequence). The CDR3 reads CASSQTNASGYGYTF. CDR3 sequence (DNA): TGTGCCAGCAGCCAGACCAACGCGTCGGGCTATGGCTACACCTTC.

The J gene is TRBJ1-5, the V gene TRBV6-5; D not resolved. Germline CDR1 MNHEY, CDR2 SVGAGI. There are 15 residues in the CDR3. The V end lost 5 bases, the J end lost 5 bases, and 16 bases lay between the germline ends. The CDR3 region has the DNA TGTGCCAGCAGTCTAAGTATCTCCTCCCATCAGCCCCAGCATTTT. Residues: CASSLSISSHQPQHF.

This rearrangement joins TRBV6-1 to TRBJ1-5, with 7 positions matching TRBD1. Germline-derived CDR1 and CDR2 are MNHNS and SASEGT. The CDR3 is 14 residues long. The V segment lost 5 bases and the J segment 6 bases; nucleotides outside the gene matches: 7. The CDR3 spells CASSSTGRGQPQHF. CDR3 coding DNA: TGTGCCAGCAGTTCGACAGGGAGGGGTCAGCCCCAGCATTTT.

This chain links TRBV30 with TRBJ1-1; D call uncertain. With 1 base removed from V and 7 bases from J, the gap between germline ends came to 10 bases. This CDR3 contains 12 residues. Germline lookup yields CDR1 GTSNPN and CDR2 SVGIG (reference sequence). The CDR3: CAWSEAGVEAFF. Here the CDR3 DNA reads TGTGCCTGGAGTGAGGCAGGCGTTGAAGCTTTCTTT.